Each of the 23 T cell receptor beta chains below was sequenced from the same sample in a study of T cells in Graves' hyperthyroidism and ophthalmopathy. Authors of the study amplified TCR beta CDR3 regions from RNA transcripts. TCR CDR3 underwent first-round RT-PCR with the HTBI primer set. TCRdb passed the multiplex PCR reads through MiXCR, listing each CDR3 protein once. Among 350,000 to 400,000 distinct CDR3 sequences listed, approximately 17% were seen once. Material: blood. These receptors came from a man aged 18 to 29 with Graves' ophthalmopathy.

The CDR3 sequence: CASSQEETTGVQQPQHF. The CDR3 DNA sequence: TGTGCCAGCAGCCAAGAGGAGACGACAGGGGTTCAACAGCCCCAGCATTTT. The V gene is TRBV4-2, the J gene TRBJ1-5, with 8 bases aligning to TRBD1. J was trimmed by 7 bases and V by 0 bases; bases with no gene match: 11. The CDR3 consists of 17 residues. Looked up from germline, CDR1 is LGHNA and CDR2 is YNFKEQ.

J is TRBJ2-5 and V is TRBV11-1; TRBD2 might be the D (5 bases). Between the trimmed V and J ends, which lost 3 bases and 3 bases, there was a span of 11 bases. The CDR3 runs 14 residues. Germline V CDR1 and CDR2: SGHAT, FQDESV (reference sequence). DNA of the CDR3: TGTGCCAGCAGCTTCCCCTCGAGGGAAGAGACCCAGTACTTC. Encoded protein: CASSFPSREETQYF.

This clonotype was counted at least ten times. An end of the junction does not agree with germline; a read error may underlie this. The CDR3 bases are TGTGCCAGCAGTTTGGTGGGGGTCTACGAGCAGTACTTC. Amino acid sequence: CASSLVGVYEQYF. J is TRBJ2-7 and V is TRBV5-6, with D possibly called TRBD1 or TRBD2 (5 bases each). CDR1 and CDR2 from the germline V gene are SGHDT and YYEEEE. The CDR3 runs 13 residues. Based on the CDR3 plus reference TRBV5-6 and TRBJ2-7, the full variable domain is DAGVTQSPTHLIKTRGQQVTLRCSPKSGHDTVSWYQQALGQGPQFIFQYYEEEERQRGNFPDRFSGHQFPNYSSELNVNALLLGDSALYLCASSLVGVYEQYFGPGTRLTVT.

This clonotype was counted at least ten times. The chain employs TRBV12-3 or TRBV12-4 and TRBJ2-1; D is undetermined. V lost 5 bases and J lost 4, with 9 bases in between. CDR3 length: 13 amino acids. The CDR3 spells CASSDGRYNEQFF. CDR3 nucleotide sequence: TGTGCCAGCAGTGATGGGCGGTACAATGAGCAGTTCTTC.

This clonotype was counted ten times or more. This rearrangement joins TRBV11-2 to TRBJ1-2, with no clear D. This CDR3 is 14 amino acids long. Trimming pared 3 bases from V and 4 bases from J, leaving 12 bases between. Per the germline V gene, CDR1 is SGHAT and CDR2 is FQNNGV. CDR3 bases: TGTGCCAGCAGCTTCAACCTCGGCGGCTATGGCTACACCTTC. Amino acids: CASSFNLGGYGYTF. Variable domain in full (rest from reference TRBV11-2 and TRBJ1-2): EAGVAQSPRYKIIEKRQSVAFWCNPISGHATLYWYQQILGQGPKLLIQFQNNGVVDDSQLPKDRFSAERLKGVDSTLKIQPAKLEDSAVYLCASSFNLGGYGYTFGSGTRLTVV.

CDR3 in amino acids: CASSLSYNTGELFF. For the CDR3, the DNA is TGTGCCAGCAGTTTGAGTTACAACACCGGGGAGCTGTTTTTT. The chain recombines TRBV27 with TRBJ2-2, with no clear D. The V gene's germline CDR1 is MNHEY and CDR2 SMNVEV (reference sequence). The CDR3 length is 14 residues. V lost 3 bases, J lost 2 bases, and 7 bases lay in between.

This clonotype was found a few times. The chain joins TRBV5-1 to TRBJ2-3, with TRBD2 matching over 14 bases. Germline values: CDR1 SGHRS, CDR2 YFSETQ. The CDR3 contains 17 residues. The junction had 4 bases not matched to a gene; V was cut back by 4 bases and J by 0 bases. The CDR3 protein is CASSRTSGGTSTDTQYF. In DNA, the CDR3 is TGCGCCAGCAGCAGGACTAGCGGGGGGACTAGCACAGATACGCAGTATTTT.

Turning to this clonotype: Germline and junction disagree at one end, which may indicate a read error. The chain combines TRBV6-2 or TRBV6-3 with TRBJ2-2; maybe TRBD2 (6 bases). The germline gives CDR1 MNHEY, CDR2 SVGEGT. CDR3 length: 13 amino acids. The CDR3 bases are TGTGCCAGCAGTGGGGGGAACCCCGGGGAGCTGTTTTTT. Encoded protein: CASSGGNPGELFF.

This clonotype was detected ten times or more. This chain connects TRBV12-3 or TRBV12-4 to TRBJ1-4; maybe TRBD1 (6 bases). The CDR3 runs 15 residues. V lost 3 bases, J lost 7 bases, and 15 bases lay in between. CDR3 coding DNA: TGTGCCAGCAGTTTGGAGGGGGGGTTTCTTGAAAAACTGTTTTTT. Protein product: CASSLEGGFLEKLFF.

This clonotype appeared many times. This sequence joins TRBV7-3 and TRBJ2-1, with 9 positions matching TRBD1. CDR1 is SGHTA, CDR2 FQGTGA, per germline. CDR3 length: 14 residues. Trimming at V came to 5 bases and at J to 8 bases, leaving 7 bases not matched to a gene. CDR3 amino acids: CASSLQGAEDEQFF. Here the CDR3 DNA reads TGTGCCAGCAGCCTACAGGGGGCTGAGGATGAGCAGTTCTTC.

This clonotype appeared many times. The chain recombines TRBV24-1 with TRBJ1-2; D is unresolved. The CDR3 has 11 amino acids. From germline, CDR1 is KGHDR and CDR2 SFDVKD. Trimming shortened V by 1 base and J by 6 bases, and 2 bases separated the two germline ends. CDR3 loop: CATSDLNGYTF. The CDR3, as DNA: TGTGCCACCAGTGATTTAAATGGCTACACCTTC.

The CDR3 here is CASSDKTSGGYEQYF. The CDR3 DNA follows: TGTGCCAGCAGCGACAAGACTAGCGGGGGTTACGAGCAGTACTTC. V is TRBV5-5 and J is TRBJ2-7, with 12 bases fitting TRBD2. CDR1 and CDR2 from the germline V gene are SGHKS and YYEKEE (reference sequence). J was trimmed by 4 bases and V by 4 bases; bases with no gene match: 6. The CDR3 has 15 residues.

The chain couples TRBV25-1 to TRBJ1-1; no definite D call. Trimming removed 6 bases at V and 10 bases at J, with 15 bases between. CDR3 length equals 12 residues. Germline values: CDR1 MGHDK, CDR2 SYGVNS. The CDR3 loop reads CASSQDVPGAFF. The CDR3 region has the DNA TGTGCCAGCAGCCAAGATGTCCCCGGAGCTTTCTTT.

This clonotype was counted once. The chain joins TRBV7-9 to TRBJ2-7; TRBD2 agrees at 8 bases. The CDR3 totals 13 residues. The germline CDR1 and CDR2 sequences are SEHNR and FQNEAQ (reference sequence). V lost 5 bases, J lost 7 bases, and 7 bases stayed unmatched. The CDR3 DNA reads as TGTGCCAGCAGCCCCAGCGGGAGTAGTGAGCAGTACTTC. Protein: CASSPSGSSEQYF. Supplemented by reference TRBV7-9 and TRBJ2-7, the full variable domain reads DTGVSQNPRHKITKRGQNVTFRCDPISEHNRLYWYRQTLGQGPEFLTYFQNEAQLEKSRLLSDRFSAERPKGSFSTLEIQRTEQGDSAMYLCASSPSGSSEQYFGPGTRLTVT.

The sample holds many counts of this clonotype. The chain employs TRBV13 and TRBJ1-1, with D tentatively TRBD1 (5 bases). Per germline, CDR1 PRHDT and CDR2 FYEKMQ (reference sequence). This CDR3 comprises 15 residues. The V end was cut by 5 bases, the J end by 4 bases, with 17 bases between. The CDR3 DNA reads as TGTGCCAGCAGCCCAAATTCGAGGGGATCCACTGAAGCTTTCTTT. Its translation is CASSPNSRGSTEAFF.

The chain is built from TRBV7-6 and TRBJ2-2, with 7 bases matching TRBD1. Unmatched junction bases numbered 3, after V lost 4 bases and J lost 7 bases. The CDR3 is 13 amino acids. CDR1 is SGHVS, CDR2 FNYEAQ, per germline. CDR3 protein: CASSSTGDGELFF. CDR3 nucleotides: TGTGCCAGCAGCTCAACAGGGGACGGGGAGCTGTTTTTT.

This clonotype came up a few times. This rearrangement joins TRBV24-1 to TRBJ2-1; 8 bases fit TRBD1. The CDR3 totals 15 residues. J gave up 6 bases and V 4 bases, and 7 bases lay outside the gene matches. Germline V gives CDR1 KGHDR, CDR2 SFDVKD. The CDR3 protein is CATSDKGQVTNEQFF. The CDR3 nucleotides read TGTGCCACCAGTGACAAGGGACAGGTCACCAATGAGCAGTTCTTC.

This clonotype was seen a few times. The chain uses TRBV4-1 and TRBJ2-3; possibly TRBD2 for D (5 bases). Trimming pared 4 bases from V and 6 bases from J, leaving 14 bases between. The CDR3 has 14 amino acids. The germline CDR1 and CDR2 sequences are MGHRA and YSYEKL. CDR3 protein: CASSPPTSGDTQYF. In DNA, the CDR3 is TGCGCCAGCAGCCCTCCGACCTCGGGGGATACGCAGTATTTT.

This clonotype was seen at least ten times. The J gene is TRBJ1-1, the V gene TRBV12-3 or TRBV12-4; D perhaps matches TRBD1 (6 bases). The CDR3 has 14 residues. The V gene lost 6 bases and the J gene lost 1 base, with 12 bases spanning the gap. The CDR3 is CASRRTESNTEAFF. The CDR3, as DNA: TGTGCCAGCAGGCGGACAGAGTCGAACACTGAAGCTTTCTTT.

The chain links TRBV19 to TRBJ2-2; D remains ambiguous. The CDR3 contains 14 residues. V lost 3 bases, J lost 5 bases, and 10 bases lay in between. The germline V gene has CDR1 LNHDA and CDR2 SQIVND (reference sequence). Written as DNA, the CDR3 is TGTGCCAGTAGTATTACGACTCAAACCGGGGAGCTGTTTTTT. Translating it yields CASSITTQTGELFF. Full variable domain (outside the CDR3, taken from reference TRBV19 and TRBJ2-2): DGGITQSPKYLFRKEGQNVTLSCEQNLNHDAMYWYRQDPGQGLRLIYYSQIVNDFQKGDIAEGYSVSREKKESFPLTVTSAQKNPTAFYLCASSITTQTGELFFGEGSRLTVL.

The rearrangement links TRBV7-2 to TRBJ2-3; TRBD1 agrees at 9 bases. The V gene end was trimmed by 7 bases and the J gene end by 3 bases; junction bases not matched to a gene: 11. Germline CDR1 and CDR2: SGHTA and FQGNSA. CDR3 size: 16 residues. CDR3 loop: CASNQYGTGLTDTQYF. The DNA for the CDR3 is TGTGCCAGCAACCAATATGGGACAGGGCTTACAGATACGCAGTATTTT.

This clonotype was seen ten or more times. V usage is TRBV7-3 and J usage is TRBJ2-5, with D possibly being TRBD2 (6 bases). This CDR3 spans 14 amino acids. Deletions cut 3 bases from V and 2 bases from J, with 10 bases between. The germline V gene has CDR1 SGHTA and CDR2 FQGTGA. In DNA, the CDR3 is TGTGCCAGCAGCTTCTCTAGCGTGCAAGAGACCCAGTACTTC. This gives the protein CASSFSSVQETQYF.

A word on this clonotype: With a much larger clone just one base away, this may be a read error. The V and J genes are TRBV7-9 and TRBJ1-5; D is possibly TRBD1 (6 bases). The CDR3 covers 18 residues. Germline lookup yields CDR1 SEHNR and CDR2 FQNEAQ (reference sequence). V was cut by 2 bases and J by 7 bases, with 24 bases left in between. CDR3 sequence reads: CASSLRGGGGARFQPQHF. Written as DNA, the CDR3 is TGTGCCAGCAGCTTAAGGGGGGGTGGGGGCGCAAGGTTCCAGCCCCAGCATTTT.